This TCR beta chain was profiled in a study of T cell responses to AZD1222 COVID-19 vaccine. V gave up 1 base and J gave up 8 bases, with 13 bases separating them. This CDR3 has 14 amino acids. Germline loops: CDR1 SGDLS, CDR2 YYNGEE. Regarding the study as a whole: It was only after the peak T cell response that any repertoires were sampled. Spike-specific TCRs gained breadth and depth after people received two AZD1222 doses. Variant regions that are unmutated are reportedly the target of nearly half of spike-specific TCRs.

Assay: immunoSEQ multiplex PCR; the TCRdb copy retains only in-frame clones and omits some. The table lists about 110,000 clones, 87% of them singletons. Only one count was recorded for this clone. The antigen is unknown. The genes are TRBV9 and TRBJ2-1; D gene uncertain. The sequencing used peripheral blood, collected 28 days after the second AZD1222 dose. This receptor was obtained from an adult who received the AZD1222 COVID-19 vaccine. CDR3: CASSVNRIQDEQFF. CDR3 nucleotides: TGTGCCAGCAGCGTAAACCGCATACAAGATGAGCAGTTCTTC.